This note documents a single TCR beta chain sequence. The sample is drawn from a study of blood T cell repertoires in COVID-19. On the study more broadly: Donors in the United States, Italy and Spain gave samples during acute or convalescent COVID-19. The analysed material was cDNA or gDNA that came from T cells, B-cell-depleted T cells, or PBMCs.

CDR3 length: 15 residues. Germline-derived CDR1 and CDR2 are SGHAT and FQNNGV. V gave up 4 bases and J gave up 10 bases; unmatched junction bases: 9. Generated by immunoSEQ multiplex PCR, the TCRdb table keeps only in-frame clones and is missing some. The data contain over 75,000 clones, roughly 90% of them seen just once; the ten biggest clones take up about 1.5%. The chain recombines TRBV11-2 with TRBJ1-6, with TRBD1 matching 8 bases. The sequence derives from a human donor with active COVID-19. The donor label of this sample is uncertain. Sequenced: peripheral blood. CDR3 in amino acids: CASSSQTGVGSPLHF. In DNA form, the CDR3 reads TGTGCCAGCAGCTCCCAGACAGGGGTGGGATCACCCCTCCACTTT.